Sequencing of this TCR beta chain was carried out in a study of OX40 agonist ivuxolimab in advanced cancers. Assay: immunoSEQ multiplex PCR; the TCRdb copy retains only in-frame clones and omits some. The profile covers 48,000 or so clones, with roughly 86% appearing a single time and over 1.5% taken by the ten largest. The study's findings and limits: Blood T cells, both CD4+ and CD8+, expanded clonally by week 6 at 0.1 to 3.0 mg/kg.

V was trimmed by 8 bases and J by 11 bases, leaving 17 bases between them. The germline gives CDR1 SGHVS, CDR2 FQNEAQ. This CDR3 comprises 12 residues. Note on this clone: Its antigen is not known.

This clonotype was sampled from an adult with an advanced solid tumor such as melanoma, head and neck, liver or kidney cancer. V and J are TRBV7-8 and TRBJ2-3; unclear D gene. Material: CD4+ or CD8+ T cells sorted from blood, obtained in a trial of the OX40 agonist ivuxolimab. CDR3 sequence reads: CASGANRGGQYF. The CDR3 coding sequence is TGTGCCAGCGGCGCAAACCGAGGCGGGCAGTATTTT.